The subject of this entry is one T cell receptor beta chain. This record comes from a study of blood T cell repertoires in COVID-19. Turning to the study itself: From T cells, B-cell-depleted T cells, or PBMCs came the material, which was cDNA or gDNA.

This CDR3 comprises 18 residues. The trim removed 2 bases at V and 6 bases at J, leaving 7 bases unmatched. Germline values: CDR1 MNHEY, CDR2 SVGEGT. Using immunoSEQ multiplex PCR, the repertoire was profiled, and TCRdb retains in-frame clones only, with some absent. The table records 110,000 to 150,000 clones, more than 80% of them present only once. Input material: peripheral blood. This chain connects TRBV6-2 or TRBV6-3 to TRBJ2-2, with TRBD2 identical over 15 bases. This receptor was taken from a woman aged 55-70 years with active COVID-19. CDR3: CASSYGGLAGGQAGELFF. The CDR3 DNA follows: TGTGCCAGCAGTTACGGGGGACTAGCGGGAGGACAAGCCGGGGAGCTGTTTTTT.